These 27 T cell receptor beta chains were all obtained from the same sample, sequenced in a study of T cells in Graves' hyperthyroidism and ophthalmopathy (dated by TCRdb to between 2018 and 2021). The library was produced with multiplex PCR. The instrument was an Illumina HiSeq 2000. TCR beta CDR3 regions were amplified from RNA transcripts. For the first round of RT-PCR on the TCR CDR3, the HTBI primer set was used together with the Qiagen OneStep RT-PCR kit. The public sequencing data were trimmed at Q25 with fastp and processed into clonotypes with MiXCR by TCRdb, which kept only in-frame beta chains. Rows with a matching CDR3 protein are joined into one entry that keeps the most common DNA and genes. Within this sample are under 350,000 distinct CDR3 sequences, with 21% of them counted one time only. The top ten clones comprise 50% of the sample. Sequences were obtained from blood. These receptors all come from a woman aged 45-65 years with Graves' hyperthyroidism.

The chain recombines TRBV19 with TRBJ1-5, with D tentatively TRBD1 (6 bases). The CDR3 has 16 amino acids. V dropped 8 bases and J dropped 0 bases, with 17 bases sitting between them. Per germline, CDR1 LNHDA and CDR2 SQIVND (reference sequence). The CDR3 DNA follows: TGTGCCAGTCACTCGGGGGCAGCGTATAGCAATCAGCCCCAGCATTTT. This sequence encodes CASHSGAAYSNQPQHF.

This clonotype was observed many times. The DNA of the CDR3 is TGTGCCAGCAGCAACTACGGACGGACACAAGAGACCCAGTACTTC. Translated: CASSNYGRTQETQYF. The chain joins TRBV2 to TRBJ2-5, with a possible D match to TRBD1 (5 bases). Germline V gene lookup returns CDR1 SNHLY and CDR2 FYNNEI. V was pared by 6 bases and J by 2 bases, with 16 bases between. The CDR3 is 15 residues long.

This chain joins TRBV29-1 and TRBJ2-5; D not certain. This CDR3 has 14 residues. V shed 4 bases and J shed 4 bases, with 16 bases lying between them. Germline V gives CDR1 SQVTM, CDR2 ANQGSEA. The CDR3 DNA is TGCAGCGTTGCTCAGTGGGTGCAAAGAGAGACCCAGTACTTC. This encodes CSVAQWVQRETQYF.

This clonotype appeared once. This chain connects TRBV20-1 to TRBJ2-2; 7 bases match TRBD1. Germline-derived CDR1 and CDR2 are DFQATT and SNEGSKA (reference sequence). This CDR3 has 15 amino acids. V lost 1 base and J lost 3; bases outside the gene matches: 5. CDR3 sequence (DNA): TGCAGTGCTAGAGGGAACAGGGGTGACACCGGGGAGCTGTTTTTT. It yields the protein CSARGNRGDTGELFF.

This clonotype was picked up many times. CDR3 amino acids: CASSTNQGDLLKNYTGELFF. As DNA, the CDR3 is TGTGCCAGTAGTACTAACCAGGGTGACCTTTTAAAGAATTACACCGGGGAGCTGTTTTTT. This chain uses TRBV19 with TRBJ2-2; D is possibly TRBD1 (5 bases). V was pared by 4 bases and J by 3 bases, with 27 bases between. The CDR3 extends over 20 amino acids. Germline CDR1 LNHDA, CDR2 SQIVND (reference sequence). Filled out from reference TRBV19 and TRBJ2-2, the complete variable domain reads DGGITQSPKYLFRKEGQNVTLSCEQNLNHDAMYWYRQDPGQGLRLIYYSQIVNDFQKGDIAEGYSVSREKKESFPLTVTSAQKNPTAFYLCASSTNQGDLLKNYTGELFFGEGSRLTVL.

This clonotype was seen only a few times. V gene TRBV20-1 combines with J gene TRBJ2-1, with 8 bases identical to TRBD2. V shed 3 bases and J 9 bases; nucleotides not matched to a gene: 7. CDR1 is DFQATT, CDR2 SNEGSKA, per germline (reference sequence). The CDR3 has 13 amino acids. CDR3 DNA: TGCAGTGCTAGGTCTGGGACTAGTATTGAGCAGTTCTTC. It is translated as CSARSGTSIEQFF.

This clonotype was seen only a few times. The chain combines TRBV12-3 or TRBV12-4 with TRBJ1-1, with D possibly being TRBD1 (5 bases). CDR3 size: 13 residues. Trimming took 6 bases from V and 4 from J, leaving 12 bases between them. The DNA for the CDR3 is TGTGCCAGCAGCCCCGAGACAGTCACTGAAGCTTTCTTT. It codes for CASSPETVTEAFF.

This clonotype was observed at least ten times. The chain joins TRBV12-3 or TRBV12-4 to TRBJ1-1, with D possibly being TRBD1 (6 bases). V was pared by 3 bases and J by 6 bases, with 14 bases between. The CDR3 has 14 amino acids. Here the CDR3 DNA reads TGTGCCAGCAGTTTCGGGCAGGGGCCCGCTGAAGCTTTCTTT. Translation: CASSFGQGPAEAFF.

This clonotype was observed at least ten times. This rearrangement joins TRBV5-4 to TRBJ2-7; 7 bases match TRBD2. The junction had 1 base not matched to a gene; V was cut back by 4 bases and J by 0 bases. The CDR3 has 13 residues. Germline V gene data show CDR1 as SGHNT and CDR2 as YYREEE (reference sequence). In nucleotides, the CDR3 is TGTGCCAGCAGCAGGGACTACTCCTACGAGCAGTACTTC. This translates into CASSRDYSYEQYF. Supplemented by reference TRBV5-4 and TRBJ2-7, the full variable domain reads ETGVTQSPTHLIKTRGQQVTLRCSSQSGHNTVSWYQQALGQGPQFIFQYYREEENGRGNFPPRFSGLQFPNYSSELNVNALELDDSALYLCASSRDYSYEQYFGPGTRLTVT.

The chain links TRBV15 to TRBJ1-1; TRBD1 is a possible D gene (6 bases). Trimming shortened V by 5 bases and J by 11 bases, and 24 bases separated the two germline ends. Germline assignment: CDR1 LNHNV and CDR2 YYDKDF (reference sequence). The length of the CDR3 is 15 residues. The CDR3 DNA reads TGTGCCACCAGCTCCTCCCGCACAGGGATCAGAGTTGCTTTCTTT. Translated, it gives CATSSSRTGIRVAFF.

The J gene is TRBJ2-2, the V gene TRBV5-1; tentatively, D is TRBD2 (6 bases). The V gene lost 2 bases and the J gene lost 5 bases, with 13 bases spanning the gap. Germline loops: CDR1 SGHRS, CDR2 YFSETQ. The CDR3 has 15 amino acids. CDR3: CASSFAGTETGELFF. CDR3 in DNA: TGCGCCAGCAGCTTTGCGGGGACGGAAACCGGGGAGCTGTTTTTT.

This clonotype appeared many times. The rearrangement links TRBV6-1 to TRBJ1-5; no clear D. CDR3 length equals 15 residues. Germline CDR1 and CDR2: MNHNS and SASEGT. V was cut by 6 bases and J by 7 bases, with 19 bases left in between. The CDR3 coding sequence is TGTGCCAGCAGAGGGATAGGACGCCTCGGGCAGCCCCAGCATTTT. Translated: CASRGIGRLGQPQHF.

This clonotype was counted ten times or more. This rearrangement joins TRBV5-1 to TRBJ2-5, with 9 bases identical to TRBD1. V lost 4 bases, J lost 4 bases, and 5 bases stayed unmatched. Germline CDR1 SGHRS, CDR2 YFSETQ. This CDR3 spans 14 amino acids. The CDR3 bases are TGCGCCAGCAGCCCGGGACAGGGAATAGAGACCCAGTACTTC. It encodes CASSPGQGIETQYF.

This clonotype was detected ten times or more. This chain joins TRBV11-3 and TRBJ2-3, with unresolved D. Germline V gene data show CDR1 as SGHNT and CDR2 as YENEEA. The CDR3 totals 14 residues. V was pared by 0 bases and J by 8 bases, with 12 bases between. The CDR3 region is CASSLDHMSGTQYF. DNA for the CDR3: TGTGCCAGCAGCTTAGATCATATGTCGGGTACGCAGTATTTT. Full variable domain (remainder filled in from reference TRBV11-3 and TRBJ2-3): EAGVVQSPRYKIIEKKQPVAFWCNPISGHNTLYWYLQNLGQGPELLIRYENEEAVDDSQLPKDRFSAERLKGVDSTLKIQPAELGDSAVYLCASSLDHMSGTQYFGPGTRLTVL.

The table lists this clonotype with many counts. The chain has TRBV5-1 and TRBJ2-7, with D perhaps being TRBD1 or TRBD2 (5 bases each). The CDR3 has 14 amino acids. The germline V gene encodes CDR1 SGHRS and CDR2 YFSETQ. V lost 2 bases, J lost 7 bases, and 16 bases lay in between. The CDR3 DNA is TGCGCCAGCAGCTTTATGGGACCCTTGGGGGAGCAGTACTTC. Translated: CASSFMGPLGEQYF.

This clonotype was seen more than once but under ten times. V and J are TRBV10-2 and TRBJ1-2; no clear D gene. V gave up 4 bases and J gave up 8 bases, with 8 bases separating them. The CDR3 is 11 amino acids. The germline gives CDR1 WSHSY, CDR2 SAAADI. The CDR3 reads CASSATGGYTF. CDR3 nucleotide sequence: TGCGCCAGCAGTGCAACGGGAGGCTACACCTTC.

As to this clonotype: A much more abundant neighbour one base away suggests this may be a read error. The rearrangement joins TRBV3-1 to TRBJ1-5; the D is unclear. Germline V gene sequence: CDR1 LGHDT, CDR2 YNNKEL (reference sequence). The CDR3 is 17 residues long. The DNA of the CDR3 is TGTGCCAGCAGCCAAGGCCTTTGGACGAAGGGCAATCAGCCCCAGCGTTTT. This gives the protein CASSQGLWTKGNQPQRF.

V and J are TRBV5-5 and TRBJ2-2; 7 bases map to TRBD1. Unmatched junction bases numbered 4, after V lost 4 bases and J lost 13 bases. The CDR3 runs 11 residues. Germline CDR1 and CDR2: SGHKS and YYEKEE (reference sequence). Here the CDR3 DNA reads TGTGCCAGCAGCCCGGGACAGTGGCTGTTTTTT. This encodes CASSPGQWLFF. Variable domain in full (rest from reference TRBV5-5 and TRBJ2-2): DAGVTQSPTHLIKTRGQQVTLRCSPISGHKSVSWYQQVLGQGPQFIFQYYEKEERGRGNFPDRFSARQFPNYSSELNVNALLLGDSALYLCASSPGQWLFFGEGSRLTVL.

Notes on this clonotype: At one end the junction does not follow the germline gene, possibly because of a read error. The CDR3 spells CASSLGTGTYNEQFF. CDR3 DNA sequence: TGTGCCAGCAGTTTAGGGACAGGGACCTACAATGAGCAGTTCTTC. V gene TRBV11-3 combines with J gene TRBJ2-1; 9 bases are shared with TRBD1. CDR1 is SGHNT and CDR2 is YENEEA in the germline V gene. The CDR3 extends over 15 amino acids.

This clonotype was counted many times. This chain uses TRBV13 with TRBJ1-1; the match to TRBD1 covers 8 bases. Germline V gives CDR1 PRHDT, CDR2 FYEKMQ (reference sequence). Trimming at V came to 6 bases and at J to 4 bases, leaving 4 bases not matched to a gene. This CDR3 comprises 13 residues. CDR3 DNA: TGTGCCAGCAGTACAACAGGGGGCACTGAAGCTTTCTTT. This encodes CASSTTGGTEAFF.

The V call is TRBV6-1, the J call TRBJ2-5; D is undetermined. V lost 10 bases to trimming and J lost 10 bases, with 19 bases between them. The CDR3 extends over 12 amino acids. Germline CDR1 is MNHNS and CDR2 is SASEGT. CDR3 bases: TGTGCCATCACGAGGCCCCTAAAGATCCAGTACTTC. This encodes CAITRPLKIQYF.

The chain recombines TRBV5-8 with TRBJ2-2, with 8 nucleotides matching TRBD1. The germline V gene encodes CDR1 SGHTS and CDR2 YDEGEE. CDR3 length: 15 residues. J lost 5 bases, V lost 5 bases, and 8 bases had no gene match. The CDR3 loop is CASRHRTGWTGELFF. Written as DNA, the CDR3 is TGTGCCAGCAGACATAGGACAGGGTGGACCGGGGAGCTGTTTTTT.

This clonotype was found a few times. A junction end diverges from the germline sequence, so it may reflect a read error. This CDR3 is CASSLAPIRSYNEQFF. CDR3 nucleotide sequence: TGTGCTAGCAGCTTAGCCCCGATCCGCTCCTACAATGAGCAGTTCTTC. This chain joins TRBV7-7 and TRBJ2-1; D is uncertain. Germline V gene lookup returns CDR1 SSHAT and CDR2 FNYEAQ (reference sequence). CDR3 size: 16 residues.

This clonotype was counted only a few times. A read error may produce the germline difference seen at one junction end. The chain has TRBV5-1 and TRBJ1-1, with TRBD1 identical over 9 bases. The CDR3 is 14 amino acids. In germline, CDR1 is SGHRS, CDR2 YFSETQ. DNA for the CDR3: TGCGCCAGCAGTTCAACAGGGGGCGGGACTGGAGCTTTCTTT. This translates into CASSSTGGGTGAFF.

The chain recombines TRBV15 with TRBJ1-4; no clear D. Trimming pared 5 bases from V and 3 bases from J, leaving 22 bases between. This CDR3 spans 18 amino acids. Germline CDR1 reads LNHNV; CDR2 reads YYDKDF (reference sequence). CDR3 loop: CATSFRDLKEIANEKLFF. For the CDR3, the DNA is TGTGCCACCAGCTTCCGGGATCTCAAGGAGATAGCTAATGAAAAACTGTTTTTT.

This clonotype was seen ten or more times. This chain uses TRBV5-1 with TRBJ2-2; TRBD2 aligns across 11 bases. The CDR3 runs to 15 residues. V lost 3 bases to trimming and J lost 6 bases; unmatched junction nucleotides: 4. CDR1 and CDR2 (germline): SGHRS, YFSETQ. This CDR3 reads CASSSRLAGSGELFF. CDR3 DNA: TGCGCCAGCAGCTCACGACTAGCGGGATCCGGGGAGCTGTTTTTT.

This clonotype was detected ten times or more. Here the CDR3 DNA reads TGCAGTGCAATTACAGGGGGCGCATATGGCTACACCTTC. Translation gives CSAITGGAYGYTF. The rearrangement uses TRBV20-1 and TRBJ1-2, with TRBD1 matching over 9 bases. CDR1 is DFQATT, CDR2 SNEGSKA, per germline (reference sequence). This CDR3 comprises 13 residues. The ends lost 6 bases at V and 5 bases at J; junction bases unmatched: 7.